This TCR beta chain was found in a study of human T cells and chemical hapten exposure. Background on the study: Diphenylcyclopropenone was applied weekly to patients' scalps across the approximately 24-week study.

There are 15 residues in the CDR3. V lost 3 bases, J lost 8 bases, and 7 bases stayed unmatched. CDR1 is KGHDR and CDR2 is SFDVKD in the germline V gene. TCRdb reprocessed the RACE reads via MiXCR and lists one record per CDR3 protein. The table has around 150,000 distinct CDR3 sequences, 25% to 35% seen once. Time point here: patch test 3, about 24 weeks after DPC sensitization. The treatment is: therapeutic diphenylcyclopropenone sensitization with weekly scalp DPC. The source was whole blood, collected in connection with sensitization to the hapten diphenylcyclopropenone (DPC). The chain recombines TRBV24-1 with TRBJ2-3, with TRBD1 matching 10 bases. This clonotype was obtained from a woman aged 18 to 35 with alopecia areata. Some clones in this sample may be carry-over from other donors' samples. DNA of the CDR3: TGTGCCACCAGTGATAAGGACAGGGGGAAGGGTACGCAGTATTTT. Its protein product is CATSDKDRGKGTQYF.